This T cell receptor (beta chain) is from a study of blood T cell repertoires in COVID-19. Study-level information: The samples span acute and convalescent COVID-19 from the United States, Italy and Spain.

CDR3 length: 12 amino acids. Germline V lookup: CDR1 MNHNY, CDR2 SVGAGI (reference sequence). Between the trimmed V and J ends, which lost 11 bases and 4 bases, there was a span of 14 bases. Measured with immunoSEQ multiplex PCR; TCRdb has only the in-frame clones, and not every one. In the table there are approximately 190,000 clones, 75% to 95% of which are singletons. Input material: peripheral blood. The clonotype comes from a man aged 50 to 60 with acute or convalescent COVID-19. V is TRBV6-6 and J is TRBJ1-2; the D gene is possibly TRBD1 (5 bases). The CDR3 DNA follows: TGTGCCGTCGGGGGGATGAGCTATGGCTACACCTTC. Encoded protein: CAVGGMSYGYTF.